This TCR beta chain was captured by sequencing in a study of control samples from healthy donors and cancer patients. Libraries were prepared by immunoSEQ multiplex PCR; TCRdb keeps only in-frame clonotypes and omits some of them. The data contain approximately 86,000 clones, 85% to 95% of them seen just once; the ten biggest clones take up about 1.5%. The CDR3 has 18 residues. CDR1 is GTSNPN and CDR2 is SVGIG in the germline V gene (reference sequence). V shed 1 base and J 0 bases; nucleotides not matched to a gene: 7. The sequencing sample was made of blood. This clonotype was sampled from a woman aged 30 to 39 in good health. The chain is built from TRBV30 and TRBJ2-5, with 14 bases aligning to TRBD2. The CDR3 sequence: CAWSGLAGGRRYQETQYF. The CDR3 coding sequence is TGTGCCTGGAGTGGACTAGCGGGGGGGCGAAGGTACCAAGAGACCCAGTACTTC.